The text below deals with one T cell receptor beta chain. Sequencing was performed with immunoSEQ multiplex PCR; in TCRdb, only in-frame clones are kept and a portion is missing. The profile shows more than 80,000 clones, around 96% of them singletons. This specimen comes from a study of technical replicates of blood from several donors. Trimming removed 4 bases from V and 6 bases from J; junction bases left unmatched: 5. The germline V gene has CDR1 LNHDA and CDR2 SQIVND (reference sequence). The CDR3 consists of 13 residues. The V call is TRBV19, the J call TRBJ1-1; 7 bases align to TRBD1. The origin of this receptor is a human donor in good health. The material sequenced was T cells isolated from PBMCs. CDR3 in DNA: TGTGCCAGTAGTAGGACAGGCAATTCTGAAGCTTTCTTT. As protein: CASSRTGNSEAFF.